The 25 T cell receptor beta chains below were found in one sample sequenced in a study of human T cells and chemical hapten exposure. Described time point: patch test 1, 2 weeks after DPC sensitization. The treatment here: therapeutic diphenylcyclopropenone sensitization with weekly scalp DPC. In TCRdb, the RACE reads were re-called with MiXCR into one record per CDR3 protein. The sample lists about 340,000 distinct CDR3 sequences; approximately 6.3% were seen once. Sequenced material: whole blood, taken in connection with sensitization to the hapten diphenylcyclopropenone (DPC). The origin of the receptors is a woman between 18 and 29 years old with alopecia areata. Some clones in this sample may be carry-over from other donors' samples.

This clonotype was recorded a few times. This rearrangement joins TRBV7-2 to TRBJ1-2; 7 nucleotides agree with TRBD1. The germline V gene has CDR1 SGHTA and CDR2 FQGNSA. The CDR3 has 17 residues. Losses at the gene ends were 8 bases for V and 0 bases for J; bases not matched to a gene: 15. CDR3 residues: CASRLGGPGVANYGYTF. DNA for the CDR3: TGTGCCAGCCGGCTAGGGGGCCCAGGGGTCGCTAACTATGGCTACACCTTC.

This clonotype came up many times. The rearrangement links TRBV4-3 to TRBJ1-1; D is undetermined. Per the germline V gene, CDR1 is LGHNA and CDR2 is YSLEER. The V end was cut by 0 bases, the J end by 2 bases, with 7 bases between. The CDR3 contains 14 residues. The chain's CDR3 is CASSQDQSNTEAFF. The CDR3 DNA reads TGCGCCAGCAGCCAAGACCAGAGCAACACTGAAGCTTTCTTT.

Ten or more counts support this clonotype. This chain connects TRBV13 to TRBJ2-3; 12 bases match TRBD1. Germline-derived CDR1 and CDR2 are PRHDT and FYEKMQ (reference sequence). With V trimmed by 5 bases and J by 5 bases, 5 bases remained unmatched. This CDR3 has 15 residues. CDR3 residues: CASSPGQGAGDTQYF. The CDR3 nucleotides read TGTGCCAGCAGCCCGGGACAGGGGGCAGGAGATACGCAGTATTTT.

This clonotype was observed a few times. The rearrangement links TRBV11-2 to TRBJ1-2; D call uncertain. This CDR3 spans 15 amino acids. V was trimmed by 8 bases and J by 3 bases, leaving 19 bases between them. Germline assignment: CDR1 SGHAT and CDR2 FQNNGV. CDR3 coding DNA: TGTGCCAGCCAAACTGGACCGGCACCACACTATGGCTACACCTTC. Translated: CASQTGPAPHYGYTF.

The table lists this clonotype with a few counts. The gene calls are TRBV12-3 or TRBV12-4 and TRBJ2-7; D possibly corresponds to TRBD2 (6 bases). CDR3 length: 13 amino acids. V lost 2 bases, J lost 5 bases, and 10 bases lay in between. The CDR3 DNA follows: TGTGCCAGCAGTTTACAAGGGGAGGACGAGCAGTACTTC. Residues: CASSLQGEDEQYF.

This clonotype was seen ten or more times. The V gene is TRBV10-3, the J gene TRBJ2-3, with 10 bases that match TRBD2. The J segment lost 1 base and the V segment lost 2 bases, leaving 0 bases of the junction unmatched. Germline CDR1 ENHRY, CDR2 SYGVKD. The CDR3 length is 15 residues. The CDR3, as DNA: TGTGCCATCAGTGAGGGACTAGCGGGCACAGATACGCAGTATTTT. This codes for CAISEGLAGTDTQYF.

This chain connects TRBV12-3 or TRBV12-4 to TRBJ1-1; D perhaps matches TRBD1 (5 bases). Trimming removed 7 bases from V and 6 bases from J, with 18 bases in between. CDR3 length: 14 residues. CDR3 nucleotide sequence: TGTGCCAGCACGTTGACAGCCCCGAGCCCTGAAGCTTTCTTT. Encoded protein: CASTLTAPSPEAFF.

This sequence joins TRBV27 and TRBJ2-1; 12 bases fit TRBD2. V lost 5 bases and J lost 6; bases outside the gene matches: 8. The CDR3 contains 16 residues. CDR1 MNHEY and CDR2 SMNVEV come from the germline V gene (reference sequence). The CDR3 coding sequence is TGTGCCAGCAGTATCCTGACTAGCGGGGGTACCAATGAGCAGTTCTTC. It is translated as CASSILTSGGTNEQFF.

The table lists this clonotype with many counts. The gene calls are TRBV4-1 and TRBJ2-4; 9 positions agree with TRBD2. The CDR3 runs to 17 residues. Germline V gene data show CDR1 as MGHRA and CDR2 as YSYEKL. V shed 1 base, J shed 3 bases, and the junction held 7 bases outside the gene matches. The CDR3 DNA sequence: TGCGCCAGCAGCCAAGTGGGCGGGGGGGCCGGCAAAAACATTCAGTACTTC. Residues: CASSQVGGGAGKNIQYF.

This clonotype was found many times. The chain joins TRBV6-2 or TRBV6-3 to TRBJ1-5; D is ambiguous. V was pared by 0 bases and J by 0 bases, with 6 bases between. The length of the CDR3 is 15 residues. Germline assignment: CDR1 MNHEY and CDR2 SVGEGT. The CDR3, as DNA: TGTGCCAGCAGTTACTCCGACGTTAGCAATCAGCCCCAGCATTTT. It encodes CASSYSDVSNQPQHF.

V gene TRBV5-8 combines with J gene TRBJ1-5; 7 bases are shared with TRBD1. Germline V gives CDR1 SGHTS, CDR2 YDEGEE. This CDR3 contains 14 residues. The junction had 10 bases not matched to a gene; V was cut back by 7 bases and J by 6 bases. The CDR3 spells CASANDRAGQPQHF. Here the CDR3 DNA reads TGTGCCAGCGCAAATGACAGGGCTGGTCAGCCCCAGCATTTT.

The chain couples TRBV4-3 to TRBJ1-5; D ambiguous. V was shortened by 0 bases and J by 3 bases, with 9 bases between the two germline ends. The CDR3 consists of 15 residues. Germline V gene data show CDR1 as LGHNA and CDR2 as YSLEER. In DNA, the CDR3 is TGCGCCAGCAGCCAAGAGCGCCAGGACAATCAGCCCCAGCATTTT. This codes for CASSQERQDNQPQHF.

This clonotype turned up a few times. J is TRBJ1-2 and V is TRBV2; D is ambiguous. Germline V gene lookup returns CDR1 SNHLY and CDR2 FYNNEI. CDR3 size: 13 residues. Trimming took 4 bases from V and 1 from J, leaving 7 bases between them. The CDR3 is CASSGNSNYGYTF. CDR3 DNA sequence: TGTGCCAGCAGTGGGAACAGTAACTATGGCTACACCTTC.

Only a few counts were recorded for this clonotype. This chain links TRBV6-5 with TRBJ2-4, with TRBD2 as a possible D gene (6 bases). The CDR3 covers 15 residues. V was shortened by 2 bases and J by 7 bases, with 15 bases between the two germline ends. Per germline, CDR1 MNHEY and CDR2 SVGAGI. The CDR3 loop is CASSYTLRGKNIQYF. The CDR3 nucleotides are TGTGCCAGCAGTTACACGCTACGGGGGAAGAACATTCAGTACTTC.

This clonotype was seen more than once but under ten times. The gene calls are TRBV2 and TRBJ2-7; 11 bases agree with TRBD1. Germline V lookup: CDR1 SNHLY, CDR2 FYNNEI. Trimming at V came to 0 bases and at J to 5 bases, leaving 6 bases not matched to a gene. This CDR3 contains 16 residues. Here the CDR3 DNA reads TGTGCCAGCAGTGAAGCAGGGACAGGGGGTATCCACGAGCAGTACTTC. Protein: CASSEAGTGGIHEQYF. The complete variable domain, with remaining parts taken from reference TRBV2 and TRBJ2-7, reads EPEVTQTPSHQVTQMGQEVILRCVPISNHLYFYWYRQILGQKVEFLVSFYNNEISEKSEIFDDQFSVERPDGSNFTLKIRSTKLEDSAMYFCASSEAGTGGIHEQYFGPGTRLTVT.

The table lists this clonotype with a few counts. This chain links TRBV4-3 with TRBJ1-1; D is unclear. The CDR3 is 14 amino acids. Germline CDR1 and CDR2: LGHNA and YSLEER. With 0 bases removed from V and 6 bases from J, the gap between germline ends came to 11 bases. The CDR3 spells CASSQDGVGAEAFF. Here the CDR3 DNA reads TGCGCCAGCAGCCAAGATGGGGTCGGCGCTGAAGCTTTCTTT.

This clonotype was found many times. The chain employs TRBV11-2 and TRBJ2-1; a possible D gene is TRBD2 (6 bases). Germline V lookup: CDR1 SGHAT, CDR2 FQNNGV. The ends were cut back, 6 bases at V and 0 bases at J, with 12 bases in the middle. The CDR3 is 15 residues long. The CDR3 nucleotides are TGTGCCAGCAGAACGGGGGTGCTCTCCTACAATGAGCAGTTCTTC. Its translation is CASRTGVLSYNEQFF.

This clonotype has at least ten counts. The J gene is TRBJ1-2, the V gene TRBV19, with 7 nucleotides matching TRBD1. The CDR3 has 12 amino acids. CDR1 and CDR2 from the germline V gene are LNHDA and SQIVND (reference sequence). V gave up 8 bases and J gave up 4 bases; unmatched junction bases: 4. The CDR3 DNA sequence: TGTGCCAGTTACAGGGGCTTCTATGGCTACACCTTC. Amino acids: CASYRGFYGYTF.

This clonotype was seen only a few times. The rearrangement joins TRBV12-3 or TRBV12-4 to TRBJ1-5; no reliable D call. Trimming stripped 3 bases from V and 6 bases from J, with 9 bases between. The CDR3 loop spans 13 amino acids. In DNA, the CDR3 is TGTGCCAGCAGTTTCGTTGGAGCTCAGCCCCAGCATTTT. Translated: CASSFVGAQPQHF.

This chain connects TRBV4-2 to TRBJ2-7; D may be TRBD2 (6 bases). V dropped 3 bases and J dropped 0 bases, with 9 bases sitting between them. CDR1 is LGHNA and CDR2 is YNFKEQ in the germline V gene. The CDR3 has 14 residues. The DNA for the CDR3 is TGTGCCAGCAGCCATGCGGGGAACTCCTACGAGCAGTACTTC. Its protein product is CASSHAGNSYEQYF.

Many counts were recorded for this clonotype. This sequence joins TRBV14 and TRBJ2-3, with a weak D call TRBD2 (6 bases). Trimming pared 4 bases from V and 0 bases from J, leaving 11 bases between. The CDR3 extends over 15 amino acids. Germline-derived CDR1 and CDR2 are SGHDN and FVKESK. The CDR3 sequence is CASSPSGTSTDTQYF. Here the CDR3 DNA reads TGTGCCAGCAGCCCTTCAGGGACTAGCACAGATACGCAGTATTTT.

This clonotype was counted many times. This rearrangement joins TRBV7-6 to TRBJ2-5, with TRBD1 as a possible D gene (5 bases). This CDR3 region has 15 residues. Germline lookup yields CDR1 SGHVS and CDR2 FNYEAQ. The V and J ends lost 1 base and 5 bases respectively, with 14 bases between them. The CDR3 reads CASSLDQGYRETQYF. CDR3 nucleotides: TGTGCCAGCAGCTTAGATCAGGGCTATCGTGAGACCCAGTACTTC.

This clonotype was picked up many times. The rearrangement links TRBV2 to TRBJ2-3, with D perhaps matching TRBD2 (6 bases). Trimming took off 8 bases at V and 2 bases at J, with 23 bases between the two ends. Germline loops: CDR1 SNHLY, CDR2 FYNNEI. This CDR3 region has 17 residues. CDR3 bases: TGTGCCAGCTCCAGATCCCCTAGCGAGCCGTCCACAGATACGCAGTATTTT. Translated, it gives CASSRSPSEPSTDTQYF.

This clonotype came up a few times. The J gene is TRBJ2-3, the V gene TRBV6-2 or TRBV6-3; TRBD2 agrees at 10 bases. V lost 4 bases and J lost 2; bases outside the gene matches: 12. Germline lookup yields CDR1 MNHEY and CDR2 SVGEGT. The CDR3 sequence is 18 residues long. CDR3 in amino acids: CASSFRHLAGGLTDTQYF. The CDR3 DNA reads as TGTGCCAGCAGTTTTCGACATTTAGCGGGGGGCCTCACAGATACGCAGTATTTT.

This clonotype was detected only a few times. The chain joins TRBV7-2 to TRBJ2-5, with D possibly TRBD1 on 7 matching bases. Trimming cost V 1 base and J 4 bases, with 13 bases left between them. Germline V gene sequence: CDR1 SGHTA, CDR2 FQGNSA. The CDR3 length is 15 residues. CDR3 residues: CASSLGQGGLETQYF. CDR3 coding DNA: TGTGCCAGCAGCTTAGGCCAGGGGGGATTAGAGACCCAGTACTTC.